The 5 T cell receptor beta chains below come from one sample, sequenced in a study of OX40 agonist ivuxolimab in advanced cancers. The method was immunoSEQ multiplex PCR; TCRdb's version includes in-frame clones alone and lacks a portion of them. The sample lists around 50,000 clones, around 94% occurring once. This specimen consisted of CD4+ or CD8+ T cells sorted from blood, obtained in a trial of the OX40 agonist ivuxolimab. The receptors derive from an adult with an advanced solid tumor such as melanoma, head and neck, liver or kidney cancer.

The gene calls are TRBV5-3 and TRBJ2-5; D may be TRBD2 (5 bases). TRBV5-3 is an open reading frame, and its role is uncertain. The CDR3 runs to 13 residues. The germline V and J ends were trimmed by 1 base and 5 bases, with 9 bases remaining between them. CDR3 region: CARSLSSSETQYF. CDR3 in DNA: TGTGCCAGAAGCTTGTCTAGCTCGGAGACCCAGTACTTC.

The chain carries TRBV28 and TRBJ1-3; 7 bases agree with TRBD1. This CDR3 contains 16 residues. The V gene's germline CDR1 is MDHEN and CDR2 SYDVKM. The J segment lost 0 bases and the V segment lost 1 base, leaving 3 bases of the junction unmatched. The CDR3 reads CASSLSRTGSGNTIYF. DNA of the CDR3: TGTGCCAGCAGTTTATCCCGGACAGGCTCTGGAAACACCATATATTTT.

The chain combines TRBV6-5 with TRBJ1-5; TRBD1 aligns across 11 bases. The CDR3 runs 15 residues. Germline CDR1 reads MNHEY; CDR2 reads SVGAGI. The V segment lost 5 bases and the J segment 7 bases; nucleotides outside the gene matches: 7. The CDR3 region has the DNA TGTGCCAGCAGTCCCTGGACAGGGGGCTCGCAGCCCCAGCATTTT. Residues: CASSPWTGGSQPQHF.

J is TRBJ2-7 and V is TRBV19; D is uncertain. Trimming cost V 7 bases and J 3 bases, with 10 bases left between them. Germline-derived CDR1 and CDR2 are LNHDA and SQIVND (reference sequence). The CDR3 is 12 amino acids. In DNA form, the CDR3 reads TGTGCCAGTACTGATCGGAGCTACGAGCAGTACTTC. It yields the protein CASTDRSYEQYF.

V and J are TRBV9 and TRBJ2-1; the D gene could be TRBD1 or TRBD2 (6 bases each). The CDR3 totals 19 residues. V shed 1 base and J shed 8 bases, with 28 bases lying between them. CDR1 SGDLS and CDR2 YYNGEE come from the germline V gene. The CDR3 here is CASSVPMQEGDSTIDEQFF. Here the CDR3 DNA reads TGTGCCAGCAGCGTACCGATGCAGGAGGGGGACTCGACAATCGATGAGCAGTTCTTC. Looking up the rest from reference TRBV9 and TRBJ2-1 gives the full variable domain: DSGVTQTPKHLITATGQRVTLRCSPRSGDLSVYWYQQSLDQGLQFLIQYYNGEERAKGNILERFSAQQFPDLHSELNLSSLELGDSALYFCASSVPMQEGDSTIDEQFFGPGTRLTVL.